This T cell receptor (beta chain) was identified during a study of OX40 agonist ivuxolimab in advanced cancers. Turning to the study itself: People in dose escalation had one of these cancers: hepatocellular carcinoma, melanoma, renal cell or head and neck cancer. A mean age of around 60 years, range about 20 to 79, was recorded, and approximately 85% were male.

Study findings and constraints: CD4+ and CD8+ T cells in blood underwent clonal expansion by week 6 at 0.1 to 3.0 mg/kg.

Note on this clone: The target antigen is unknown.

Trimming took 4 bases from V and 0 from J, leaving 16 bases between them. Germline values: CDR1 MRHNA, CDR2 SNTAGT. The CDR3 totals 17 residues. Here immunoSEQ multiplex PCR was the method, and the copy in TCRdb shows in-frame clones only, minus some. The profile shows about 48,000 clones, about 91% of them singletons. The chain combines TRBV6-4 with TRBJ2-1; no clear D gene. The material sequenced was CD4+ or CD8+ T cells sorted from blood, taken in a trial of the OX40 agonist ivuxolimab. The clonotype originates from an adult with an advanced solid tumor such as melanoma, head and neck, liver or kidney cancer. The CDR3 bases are TGTGCCAGCAGTGTCCCAGTGGAAGGACCCTCCTACAATGAGCAGTTCTTC. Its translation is CASSVPVEGPSYNEQFF.